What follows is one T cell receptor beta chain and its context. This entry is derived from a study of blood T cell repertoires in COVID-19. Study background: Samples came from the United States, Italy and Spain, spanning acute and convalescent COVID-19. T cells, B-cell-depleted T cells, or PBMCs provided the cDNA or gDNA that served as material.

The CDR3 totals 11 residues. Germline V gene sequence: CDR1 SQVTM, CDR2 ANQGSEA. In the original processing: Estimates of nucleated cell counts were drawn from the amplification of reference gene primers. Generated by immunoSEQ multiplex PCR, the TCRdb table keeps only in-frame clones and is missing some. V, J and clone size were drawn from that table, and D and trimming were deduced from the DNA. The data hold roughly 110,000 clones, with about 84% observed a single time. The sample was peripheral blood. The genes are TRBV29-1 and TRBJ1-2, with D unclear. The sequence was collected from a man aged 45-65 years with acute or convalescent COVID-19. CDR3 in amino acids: CSAGIGNGYTF. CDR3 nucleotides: TGCAGTGCCGGTATCGGGAATGGCTACACCTTC.